The clone carrying this T cell receptor (beta chain) came up once. This record belongs to a study of T cell changes during pregnancy in multiple sclerosis. This CDR3 has 16 residues. Germline CDR1 and CDR2: LNHDA and SQIVND (reference sequence). The V gene end was trimmed by 5 bases and the J gene end by 1 base; junction bases not matched to a gene: 5. Clones were sequenced by immunoSEQ multiplex PCR, and TCRdb holds only the in-frame ones, with some missing. The table has more than 50,000 clones, approximately 92% seen once. Material: peripheral blood, obtained after pregnancy. The V call is TRBV19, the J call TRBJ2-4; 10 nucleotides agree with TRBD1. The receptor was isolated from a female donor in good health, enrolled as a control in a pregnancy study. The CDR3 reads CASSHRQGAAKNIQYF. CDR3 DNA: TGTGCCAGTAGTCACAGACAGGGGGCGGCCAAAAACATTCAGTACTTC.